This record looks at one T cell receptor (beta chain) sequence and its context. Its cognate antigen has yet to be identified. Per-base qualities were not stored, and no clone one base away is much larger. The data derive from a study of CD8 T cells in Susac syndrome (dated 2019 in TCRdb). The study in broad terms: Among the Susac syndrome patients who were sequenced, clinically active disease was present in 5 or 6 and clinical remission was observed in fewer than 10. At blood withdrawal, Susac syndrome patients were therapy-naive, treated with corticosteroids (with IVIg additionally given to some), or treated with IVIg alone. The study used repertoire sequencing to test whether antigen drove CD8+ T cell activation and differentiation in Susac syndrome. What the research found in general, with its limitations: No clonal expansion was detected in the CD4+ T cell repertoire of Susac syndrome patients. The number of individuals in the TCR sequencing and HLA analysis was acknowledged as relatively small.

Peripheral blood CD8+ and CD4+ T cells from healthy donors, Susac syndrome patients and multiple sclerosis patients were profiled using high-throughput TCR beta sequencing. The Susac syndrome patients fulfilled recently defined diagnostic criteria for definite or probable disease. Bulk CD8+ and CD4+ T cells were purified magnetically by negative isolation, whereas CD8+ TEMRA cells were enriched by FACS. Blood was drawn into EDTA tubes, processed within 24 hours, and PBMCs were isolated by density gradient centrifugation. PBMCs intended for TCR sequencing were cryopreserved in liquid nitrogen and thawed later in a water bath at 37 degrees C. The sorted or isolated CD4+, CD8+ and CD8+ TEMRA cells had a purity of 90% or higher. Measured from the cysteine to the phenylalanine, the CDR3 is 13 residues long. Just CDR3 DNA is preserved here, 39 bases in frame from base 1. V is cut by 5 bases and J by 6 bases, and the space between the germline ends is 14 bases. From the germline V gene (reference sequence), CDR1 is PRHDT and CDR2 is FYEKMQ.

RNA was extracted with the RNeasy kit and 0.5 to 1 ug was reverse transcribed using random hexamers. The immunoSEQ multiplex PCR assay, covering 54 Vbeta and 13 Jbeta segments, was used to amplify TCR beta CDR3 regions. To correct PCR amplification bias, a synthetic template baseline was used for both primer optimization and computational correction. Under the source paper's analysis protocol: Reads were annotated to V, D and J genes per IMGT and analyzed with immunoSEQ Analyzer, keeping only productive sequences. Clonality was computed as one minus Shannon entropy normalized by log2 of the number of productive unique sequences. For each patient and control, public and private clones were evaluated among the 100 most prevalent clones. A clone was defined as Susac-specific if it was absent from the healthy and MS cohorts, from over 1,000 published viral clones and from other ImmuneACCESS disease sequences. TCRdb applied fastp at Q25 and MiXCR to the public reads, then kept only in-frame beta chains. Every CDR3 protein is listed once, alongside the most common genes and DNA of its rows. The V and J calls come from TCRdb's annotation, not from the publication. The sample table lists about 140,000 distinct CDR3 sequences, over 90% of them with a count of one. 0.13% to 0.15% of the sample is in the top ten clones.

This clonotype was obtained from a human donor with Susac syndrome. Material for sequencing was CD4+ T cells from PBMCs. This receptor chain uses TRBV13 and TRBJ2-7, with the D gene uncertain. This receptor has the CDR3 CASSLNIWSEQYF. The DNA sequence follows: TGTGCCAGCAGCCTGAATATATGGAGCGAGCAGTACTTC.